The T cell receptor (beta chain) under discussion was sequenced for a study of T cells after yellow fever vaccination. Study-wide points: Reappearing after the booster were most of the clones from primary vaccination (roughly 96% CD4, approximately 88% CD8). Only a minor proportion of clonotypes was detected across both CD4 and CD8 compartments.

This clonotype was observed a handful of times. The antigen remains undetermined. TCRdb re-called the 5' RACE reads with MiXCR, one entry per CDR3 protein. The table lists about 550,000 distinct CDR3 sequences, about 19% of them singletons, with 14% in the top ten. The length of the CDR3 is 14 residues. Germline CDR1 reads WNHNN; CDR2 reads SYGVQD (reference sequence). Deletions cut 1 base from V and 7 bases from J, with 14 bases between. Source: PBMCs, taken 15 days after the yellow fever booster vaccination. The sequence was obtained from a man aged 25-45 years who received the YFV17D yellow fever vaccine. This rearrangement joins TRBV10-1 to TRBJ2-7, with TRBD2 as a possible D gene (6 bases). This CDR3 reads CASSEYSGVGEQYF. For the CDR3, the DNA is TGCGCCAGCAGTGAGTACTCGGGAGTGGGAGAGCAGTACTTC.